This TCR beta chain was retrieved from a study of blood T cell repertoires in COVID-19. Study details: Sample material is recorded as cDNA or gDNA derived from T cells, B-cell-depleted T cells, or PBMCs.

Repertoires were generated with immunoSEQ multiplex PCR, while TCRdb's copy carries only in-frame clones and drops some. The sample holds more than 80,000 clones, less than 80% seen once. The ends were cut back, 5 bases at V and 6 bases at J, with 16 bases in the middle. CDR3 length: 14 amino acids. From germline, CDR1 is SQVTM and CDR2 ANQGSEA. The sequence was obtained from a man aged 80 or over with COVID-19, enrolled during active disease. The chain is built from TRBV29-1 and TRBJ1-4; the D gene is possibly TRBD1 (6 bases). The sequencing input was peripheral blood. Written as DNA, the CDR3 is TGCAGCGTTTGGGGGGGCCTACGGGATGAAAAACTGTTTTTT. Encoded protein: CSVWGGLRDEKLFF.